The rows below give T cell receptor beta chains drawn from one sample of a study of Graves' ophthalmopathy and Graves' hyperthyroidism. Using its own MiXCR run on the multiplex PCR reads, TCRdb lists one record per CDR3 protein. Among 500,000 to 600,000 distinct CDR3 sequences, approximately 35% were seen once, and the ten largest hold 4% to 5%. The material sequenced was peripheral blood or thyroid tissue (not recorded which). These receptors originate from an adult man with Graves' hyperthyroidism. The CDR3 runs from the conserved cysteine through the conserved F or W. Each record gives: J gene, V gene, CDR3 protein.

J gene: TRBJ1-4
V gene: TRBV6-5
CDR3 protein: CASSYSDRDGEKLFF

J gene: TRBJ1-5
V gene: TRBV20-1
CDR3 protein: CSARDPGIGSNQPQHF

J gene: TRBJ2-5
V gene: TRBV5-8
CDR3 protein: CASSLGDDTYKETQYF

J gene: TRBJ2-3
V gene: TRBV24-1
CDR3 protein: CATSELRGEGTDTQYF

J gene: TRBJ2-7
V gene: TRBV19
CDR3 protein: CASRTNRGDRGYEQYF

J gene: TRBJ1-2
V gene: TRBV29-1
CDR3 protein: CSERDRGRYGYTF

J gene: TRBJ2-7
V gene: TRBV3-1
CDR3 protein: CASSRLEGNDEQYF

J gene: TRBJ2-2
V gene: TRBV10-3
CDR3 protein: CAIREDGPNTGELFF

J gene: TRBJ1-3
V gene: TRBV10-3
CDR3 protein: CAISDVEGNTIYF

J gene: TRBJ2-3
V gene: TRBV7-2
CDR3 protein: CASTRLVTDTQYF

J gene: TRBJ1-3
V gene: TRBV9
CDR3 protein: CASSYSATGNTIYF

J gene: TRBJ2-7
V gene: TRBV5-8
CDR3 protein: CASSRDDRGGEQYF

J gene: TRBJ2-2
V gene: TRBV7-4
CDR3 protein: CASSSRQGEAGELFF

J gene: TRBJ1-3
V gene: TRBV2
CDR3 protein: CASSEDRRSGNTIYF

J gene: TRBJ2-7
V gene: TRBV28
CDR3 protein: CASSFTGAGYEQYF

J gene: TRBJ1-3
V gene: TRBV7-8
CDR3 protein: CASSLSTGEGSGNTIYF

J gene: TRBJ2-2
V gene: TRBV29-1
CDR3 protein: CSVEGATGELFF

J gene: TRBJ2-5
V gene: TRBV2
CDR3 protein: CASNLAPQETQYF

J gene: TRBJ1-1
V gene: TRBV20-1
CDR3 protein: CSALGTGSLAAEAFF

J gene: TRBJ2-3
V gene: TRBV7-8
CDR3 protein: CASSLGQRGGSDTQYF

J gene: TRBJ2-7
V gene: TRBV28
CDR3 protein: CASSLVANHYEQYF

J gene: TRBJ1-6
V gene: TRBV12-3/TRBV12-4
CDR3 protein: CASSLAPGWTLHF

J gene: TRBJ2-2
V gene: TRBV2
CDR3 protein: CASSPRLAGSGELFF

J gene: TRBJ1-5
V gene: TRBV24-1
CDR3 protein: CATSDRLAGRRETQHF

J gene: TRBJ1-4
V gene: TRBV10-3
CDR3 protein: CAIRDGEEKLFF

J gene: TRBJ1-5
V gene: TRBV10-3
CDR3 protein: CAISAGEWPQHF

J gene: TRBJ1-1
V gene: TRBV4-1
CDR3 protein: CASSQADRGNTEAFF

J gene: TRBJ2-7
V gene: TRBV5-1
CDR3 protein: CASSLNGVSSYEQYF

J gene: .
V gene: TRBV29-1
CDR3 protein: CSESYRVGVGNEQFF

J gene: TRBJ1-2
V gene: TRBV7-2
CDR3 protein: CASSNGFHYGYTF

J gene: TRBJ1-1
V gene: TRBV12-3/TRBV12-4
CDR3 protein: CASSLGRGRNTEAFF

J gene: TRBJ2-5
V gene: TRBV3-1
CDR3 protein: CASSQGLGGETQYF

J gene: TRBJ1-1
V gene: TRBV7-9
CDR3 protein: CASRIKENTEAFF

J gene: TRBJ2-5
V gene: TRBV12-3/TRBV12-4
CDR3 protein: CASRGLAAQETQYF

J gene: TRBJ2-2
V gene: TRBV10-1
CDR3 protein: CASSGSGDRMNTGELFF

J gene: TRBJ1-5
V gene: TRBV20-1
CDR3 protein: CSALGDVHSNQPQHF

J gene: TRBJ1-1
V gene: TRBV2
CDR3 protein: CASSSRSNTEAFF

J gene: TRBJ2-5
V gene: TRBV25-1
CDR3 protein: CASSPARAIQETQYF

J gene: TRBJ1-6
V gene: TRBV24-1
CDR3 protein: CATGQGSGSPLHF

J gene: TRBJ2-2
V gene: TRBV7-9
CDR3 protein: CASSLGITGVDTGELFF

J gene: TRBJ1-1
V gene: TRBV27
CDR3 protein: CASSWGAIAFF

J gene: TRBJ2-2
V gene: TRBV6-5
CDR3 protein: CASSAGQGAAYTGELFF

J gene: TRBJ1-1
V gene: TRBV6-1
CDR3 protein: CASRGTGLHTEAFF

J gene: TRBJ1-4
V gene: TRBV19
CDR3 protein: CASRRGANEKLFF

J gene: TRBJ1-6
V gene: TRBV2
CDR3 protein: CASRGGAGSPLHF

J gene: TRBJ1-2
V gene: TRBV2
CDR3 protein: CASTPGIGYGYTF

J gene: TRBJ2-5
V gene: TRBV6-6
CDR3 protein: CASSPHRDYKETQYF

J gene: TRBJ1-1
V gene: TRBV7-9
CDR3 protein: CASSLTDRGFTDTEAFF

J gene: TRBJ2-1
V gene: TRBV19
CDR3 protein: CASGLTGYNEQFF

J gene: TRBJ2-6
V gene: TRBV6-1
CDR3 protein: CASSEDERGSWVSGANVLTF

J gene: TRBJ2-7
V gene: TRBV2
CDR3 protein: CASSEEQGAHEQYF